This T cell receptor (beta chain) was recovered during a study of T cell repertoires in cytomegalovirus infection. Study-level information: Indications of both CMV infection and matching HLA type were provided by public TCR beta signatures. Study results and limitations: Accumulated public TCR beta family frequency recognized individuals carrying CMV together with the relevant HLA. There were HLA-C-restricted CMV-specific TCR beta clonotypes dominating the ex vivo response.

TCRdb used MiXCR to reprocess the reads, holding one entry per CDR3 protein. In the table there are 200,000 to 300,000 distinct CDR3 sequences, roughly 13% of which are singletons. About this clonotype: Its specificity is unknown. This may be a read error: a much more frequent sequence differs by one nucleotide.

This CDR3 contains 13 residues. The germline gives CDR1 SGHTA, CDR2 FQGTGA. Between the trimmed V and J ends, which lost 6 bases and 2 bases, there was a span of 5 bases. The TCR was taken from a human donor in good health (CMV status not recorded). Some clones in this sample may be carry-over from other donors' samples. This chain links TRBV7-3 with TRBJ2-6; D uncertain. Material for sequencing was PBMCs. DNA for the CDR3: TGTGCCAGCAGGTTTCCTGGGGCCAACGTCCTGACTTTC. Translated, it gives CASRFPGANVLTF.